What follows is one T cell receptor (beta chain) and its context. Its antigen is not known. Generated by immunoSEQ multiplex PCR, the TCRdb table keeps only in-frame clones and is missing some. In the table there are some 350,000 clones, 92% of which are singletons. Germline V gives CDR1 MNHEY, CDR2 SVGAGI. The CDR3 is 14 residues long. Trimming cost V 8 bases and J 5 bases; bases outside gene matches: 9. This record belongs to a study of Ad26.COV2.S vaccination and SARS-CoV-2 variants. Study-wide findings and caveats: Vaccine and placebo groups showed comparable non-spike TCR breadth. Relative to placebo recipients, vaccine recipients exhibited elevated spike-specific TCR breadth. Breadth, reportedly substantial, characterized the spike-specific CD8+ and CD4+ T cell responses after vaccination.

The clonotype was recovered from a human donor who had recovered from COVID-19. The sample here was peripheral blood, taken after recovery from COVID-19. The chain is built from TRBV6-5 and TRBJ2-3; 8 positions match TRBD2. The CDR3 DNA reads TGTGCCAGCGGTTTAAGCGGGGGAATAGATACGCAGTATTTT. Protein product: CASGLSGGIDTQYF.